This paragraph reports one TCR beta chain. Its antigen is currently unknown. These data are taken from a study of cytomegalovirus exposure and HLA in healthy donors. The wider study: Counted in an early data release were about 86 million unique TCRs from HLA-typed donors.

Primers: 60 Vbeta forward and 13 Jbeta reverse. The assay was immunoSEQ multiplex PCR, and TCRdb's table has in-frame clones only and misses some. Among 110,000 or so clones, about 76% were seen once, and the ten largest hold around 10%. Study-level points and caveats: A later analysis linked a missense variant in DCLRE1C to the trimming of TCR beta V and J genes. Immune exposure data for these donors was limited to CMV serostatus. Accounts indicate the classifier identified cytomegalovirus status with strong specificity and sensitivity.

This TCR came from a woman aged 40 to 49 in good health and CMV-seropositive. Specimen: PBMCs.

In DNA, the CDR3 is TGTGCCAGCAGTTCCCGGTATCTGGCGGACACAGATACGCAGTATTTT. Amino acids: CASSSRYLADTDTQYF. The chain links TRBV6-5 to TRBJ2-3; D is unresolved. CDR1 is MNHEY and CDR2 is SVGAGI in the germline V gene. V shed 4 bases and J shed 2 bases, with 16 bases lying between them. There are 16 residues in the CDR3.